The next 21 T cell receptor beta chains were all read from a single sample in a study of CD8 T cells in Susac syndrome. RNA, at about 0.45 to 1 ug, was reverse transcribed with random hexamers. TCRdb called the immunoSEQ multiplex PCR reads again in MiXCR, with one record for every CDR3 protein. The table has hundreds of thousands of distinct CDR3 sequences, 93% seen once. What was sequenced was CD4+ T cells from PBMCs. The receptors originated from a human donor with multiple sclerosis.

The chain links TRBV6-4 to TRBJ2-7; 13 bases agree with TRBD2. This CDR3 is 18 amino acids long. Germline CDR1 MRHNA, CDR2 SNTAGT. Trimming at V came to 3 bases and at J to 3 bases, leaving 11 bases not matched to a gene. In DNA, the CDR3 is TGTGCCAGCAGTGATTCCCTAAGGGGGACTAGCGGGGTCTACGAGCAGTACTTC. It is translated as CASSDSLRGTSGVYEQYF.

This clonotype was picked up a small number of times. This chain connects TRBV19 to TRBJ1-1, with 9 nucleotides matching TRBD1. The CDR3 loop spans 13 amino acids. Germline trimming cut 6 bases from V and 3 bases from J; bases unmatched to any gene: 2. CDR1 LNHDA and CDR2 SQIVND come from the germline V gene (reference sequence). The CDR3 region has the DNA TGTGCCAGTAGGAGGACAGGGGACACTGAAGCTTTCTTT. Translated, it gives CASRRTGDTEAFF.

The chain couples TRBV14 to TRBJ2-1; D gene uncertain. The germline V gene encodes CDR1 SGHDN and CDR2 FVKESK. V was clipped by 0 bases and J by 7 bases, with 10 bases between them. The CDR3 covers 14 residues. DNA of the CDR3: TGTGCCAGCAGCCAAGATAGGATCGGGAATGAGCAGTTCTTC. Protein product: CASSQDRIGNEQFF.

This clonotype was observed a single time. The CDR3: CASSFDGRAVEQYV. The CDR3 DNA sequence: TGTGCCAGCAGTTTCGACGGGAGGGCCGTCGAGCAGTACGTC. The genes are TRBV12-3 or TRBV12-4 and TRBJ2-7, with 8 bases aligning to TRBD2. CDR3 length: 14 amino acids. The V and J ends lost 3 bases and 6 bases, in that order; junction bases with no gene match: 7.

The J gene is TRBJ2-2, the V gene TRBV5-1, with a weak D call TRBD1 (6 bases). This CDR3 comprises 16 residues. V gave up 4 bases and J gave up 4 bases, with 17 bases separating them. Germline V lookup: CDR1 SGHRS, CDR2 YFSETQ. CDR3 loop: CASSPIVGAGTGELFF. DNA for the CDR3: TGCGCCAGCAGCCCCATCGTGGGGGCGGGCACCGGGGAGCTGTTTTTT.

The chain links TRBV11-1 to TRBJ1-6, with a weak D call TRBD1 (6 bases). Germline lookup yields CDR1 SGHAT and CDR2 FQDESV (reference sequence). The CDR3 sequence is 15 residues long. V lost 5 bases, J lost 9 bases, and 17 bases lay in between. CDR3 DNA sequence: TGTGCCAGCAGCGCTACAGGGCAGGTCGGTTCACCCCTCCACTTT. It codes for CASSATGQVGSPLHF.

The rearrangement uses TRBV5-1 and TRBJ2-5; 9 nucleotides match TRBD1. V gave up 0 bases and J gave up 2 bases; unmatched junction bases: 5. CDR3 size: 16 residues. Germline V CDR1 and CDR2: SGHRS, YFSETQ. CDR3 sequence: CASSLEGTGRQETQYF. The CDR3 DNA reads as TGCGCCAGCAGCTTGGAAGGGACAGGGAGACAAGAGACCCAGTACTTC.

In DNA, the CDR3 is TGTGCCAGCAGTTACTCGTTGGTGGCCACTGAAGCTTTCTTT. The encoded protein is CASSYSLVATEAFF. The rearrangement links TRBV6-5 to TRBJ1-1, with D unclear. The CDR3 covers 14 residues. CDR1 MNHEY and CDR2 SVGAGI come from the germline V gene. V lost 0 bases and J lost 4, with 9 bases in between.

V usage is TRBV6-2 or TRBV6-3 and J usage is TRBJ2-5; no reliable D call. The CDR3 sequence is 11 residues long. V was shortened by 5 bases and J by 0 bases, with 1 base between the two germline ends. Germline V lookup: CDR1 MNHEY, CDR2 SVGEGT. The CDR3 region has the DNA TGTGCCAGCAGTCACCAAGAGACCCAGTACTTC. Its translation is CASSHQETQYF.

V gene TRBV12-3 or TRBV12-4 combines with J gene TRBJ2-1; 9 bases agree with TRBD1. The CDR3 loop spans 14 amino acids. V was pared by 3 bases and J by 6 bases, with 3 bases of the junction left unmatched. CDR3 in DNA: TGTGCCAGCAGTTTCCTGACAGGGGGCAATGAGCAGTTCTTC. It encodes CASSFLTGGNEQFF.

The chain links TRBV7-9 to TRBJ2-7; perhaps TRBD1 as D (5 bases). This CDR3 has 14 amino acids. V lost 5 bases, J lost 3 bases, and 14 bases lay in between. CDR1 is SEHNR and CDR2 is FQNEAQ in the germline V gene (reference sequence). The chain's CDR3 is CASSPRKGFYEQYF. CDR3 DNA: TGTGCCAGCAGCCCTCGGAAGGGGTTCTACGAGCAGTACTTC.

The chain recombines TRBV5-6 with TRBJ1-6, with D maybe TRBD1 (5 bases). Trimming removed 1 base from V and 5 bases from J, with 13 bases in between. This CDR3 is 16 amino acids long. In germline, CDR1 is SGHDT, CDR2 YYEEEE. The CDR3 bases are TGTGCCAGCAGCTTGTGGGGGGATCCAAATAATTCACCCCTCCACTTT. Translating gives CASSLWGDPNNSPLHF.

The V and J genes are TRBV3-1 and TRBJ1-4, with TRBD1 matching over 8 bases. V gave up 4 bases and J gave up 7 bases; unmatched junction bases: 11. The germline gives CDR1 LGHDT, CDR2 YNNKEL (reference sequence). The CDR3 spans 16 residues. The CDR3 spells CASSPEQGVIGEKLFF. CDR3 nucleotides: TGTGCCAGCAGCCCAGAACAGGGGGTTATAGGTGAAAAACTGTTTTTT.

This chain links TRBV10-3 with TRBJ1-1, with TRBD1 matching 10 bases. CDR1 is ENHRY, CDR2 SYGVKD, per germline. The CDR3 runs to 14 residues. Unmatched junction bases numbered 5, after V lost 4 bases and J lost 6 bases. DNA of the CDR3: TGTGCCATCAGTGCCCGGGACAGGGGCGCTGAAGCTTTCTTT. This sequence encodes CAISARDRGAEAFF.

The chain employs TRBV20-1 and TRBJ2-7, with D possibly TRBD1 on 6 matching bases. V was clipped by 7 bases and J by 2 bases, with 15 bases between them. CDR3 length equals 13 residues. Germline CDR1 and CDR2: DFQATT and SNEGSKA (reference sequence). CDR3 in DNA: TGCAGTGTTCCCGGGACAATCACCTACGAGCAGTACTTC. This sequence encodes CSVPGTITYEQYF.

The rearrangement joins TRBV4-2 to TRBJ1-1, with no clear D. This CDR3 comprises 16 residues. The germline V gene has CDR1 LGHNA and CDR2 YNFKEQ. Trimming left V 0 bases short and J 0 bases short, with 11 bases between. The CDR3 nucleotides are TGTGCCAGCAGCCAAGAAGTCAGGTCCCTGAACACTGAAGCTTTCTTT. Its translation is CASSQEVRSLNTEAFF.

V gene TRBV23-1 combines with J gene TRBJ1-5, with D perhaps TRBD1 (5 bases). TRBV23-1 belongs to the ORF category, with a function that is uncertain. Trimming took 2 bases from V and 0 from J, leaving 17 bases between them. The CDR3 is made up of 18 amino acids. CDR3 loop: CASSQTGPIVYSNQPQHF. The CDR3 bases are TGCGCCAGCAGTCAAACAGGACCGATTGTCTATAGCAATCAGCCCCAGCATTTT.

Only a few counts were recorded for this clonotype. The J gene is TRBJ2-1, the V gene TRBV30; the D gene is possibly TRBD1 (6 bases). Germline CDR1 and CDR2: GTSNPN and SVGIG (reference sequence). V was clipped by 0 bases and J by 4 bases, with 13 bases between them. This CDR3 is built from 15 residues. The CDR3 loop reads CAWSVDGQPYNEQFF. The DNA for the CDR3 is TGTGCCTGGAGTGTAGACGGACAGCCGTACAATGAGCAGTTCTTC.

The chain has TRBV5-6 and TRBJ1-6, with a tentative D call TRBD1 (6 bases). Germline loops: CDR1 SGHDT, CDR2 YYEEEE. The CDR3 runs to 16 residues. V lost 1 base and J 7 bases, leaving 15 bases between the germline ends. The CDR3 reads CASSLSGWTANSPLHF. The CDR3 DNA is TGTGCCAGCAGCTTGTCCGGGTGGACAGCAAATTCACCCCTCCACTTT.

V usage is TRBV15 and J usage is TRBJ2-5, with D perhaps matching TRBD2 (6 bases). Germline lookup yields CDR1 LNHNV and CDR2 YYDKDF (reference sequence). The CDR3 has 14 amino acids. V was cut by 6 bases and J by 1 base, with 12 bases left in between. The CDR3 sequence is CATSTGGSQETQYF. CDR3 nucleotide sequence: TGTGCCACCAGTACAGGAGGGTCCCAAGAGACCCAGTACTTC.

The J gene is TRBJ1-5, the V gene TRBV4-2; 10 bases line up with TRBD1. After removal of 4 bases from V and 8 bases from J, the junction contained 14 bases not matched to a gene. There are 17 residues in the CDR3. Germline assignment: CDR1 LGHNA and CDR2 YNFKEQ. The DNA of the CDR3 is TGTGCCAGCAGCCCAAGGGCTTGGACAGGGGGTACAGAGCCCCAGCATTTT. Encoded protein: CASSPRAWTGGTEPQHF.